The 17 T cell receptor beta chains below all came from one sample that was sequenced in a study of cytomegalovirus exposure and HLA in healthy donors. Vbeta (60) and Jbeta (13) primers were used in the PCR. Some clones are missing from TCRdb's copy, which holds only in-frame ones; the method was immunoSEQ multiplex PCR. The sample yields roughly 150,000 clones, nearly 80% seen once. Sequenced material: PBMCs. The receptors derive from a male donor in good health and CMV-seronegative.

This clone was detected only a few times. The junction shows a germline mismatch at one end, possibly a read error. J is TRBJ1-2 and V is TRBV7-9, with 7 nucleotides matching TRBD1. The CDR3 is 14 amino acids. Germline loops: CDR1 SEHNR, CDR2 FQNEAQ (reference sequence). CDR3 amino acids: CSSSLDRTNYGYTF. The CDR3, as DNA: TGTTCCAGCAGCTTGGACAGGACTAACTATGGCTACACCTTC.

This chain uses TRBV7-2 with TRBJ1-5; D possibly corresponds to TRBD1 (6 bases). Trimming left V 5 bases short and J 6 bases short, with 11 bases between. The CDR3 loop spans 13 amino acids. Germline V gene data show CDR1 as SGHTA and CDR2 as FQGNSA. The CDR3 sequence is CASSPGGAQPQHF. The CDR3 DNA sequence: TGTGCCAGCAGCCCGGGGGGGGCTCAGCCCCAGCATTTT.

This clone showed up just once. The junction departs from the called germline gene at one end, perhaps through a read error. The chain employs TRBV7-9 and TRBJ1-1; 8 nucleotides match TRBD1. Looked up from germline, CDR1 is SEHNR and CDR2 is FQNEAQ (reference sequence). The CDR3 loop spans 11 amino acids. The CDR3 sequence is CASSKGDRGLF. In DNA form, the CDR3 reads TGTGCCAGCAGCAAGGGTGACAGGGGACTCTTT.

The chain recombines TRBV5-6 with TRBJ2-1; the match to TRBD1 covers 8 bases. Trimming cost V 5 bases and J 0 bases; bases outside gene matches: 7. The CDR3 is made up of 16 amino acids. The germline gives CDR1 SGHDT, CDR2 YYEEEE. This CDR3 reads CASRSGTGGSYNEQFF. In DNA, the CDR3 is TGTGCCAGCAGATCCGGGACAGGTGGCTCCTACAATGAGCAGTTCTTC.

This clone was counted between two and nine times. The V gene is TRBV6-4, the J gene TRBJ2-1, with 12 bases matching TRBD2. From germline, CDR1 is MRHNA and CDR2 SNTAGT. V shed 4 bases and J 7 bases; nucleotides not matched to a gene: 2. The CDR3 runs to 14 residues. The CDR3 DNA is TGTGCCAGCAGTGCCGGGACTAGCGGGAATGAGCAGTTCTTC. As protein: CASSAGTSGNEQFF.

This clone was seen a single time. The chain joins TRBV6-6 to TRBJ2-2; the match to TRBD1 covers 7 bases. The CDR3 contains 14 residues. CDR1 is MNHNY, CDR2 SVGAGI, per germline (reference sequence). The trim removed 6 bases at V and 4 bases at J, leaving 5 bases unmatched. The CDR3 sequence: CASRPPGGTGELFF. CDR3 nucleotides: TGTGCCAGCAGGCCCCCAGGGGGCACCGGGGAGCTGTTTTTT.

This clone was detected only a few times. The DNA for the CDR3 is TGTGCCAGCAGCCCCACCACAGGGCTCGCATCCCCTGAAGCTTTCTTT. Translation gives CASSPTTGLASPEAFF. The V call is TRBV9, the J call TRBJ1-1; possibly TRBD1 for D (6 bases). The CDR3 is 16 amino acids. CDR1 and CDR2 (germline): SGDLS, YYNGEE. Trimming shortened V by 4 bases and J by 6 bases, and 22 bases separated the two germline ends.

On this clone: At one end the junction does not follow the germline gene, possibly because of a read error. The chain links TRBV7-9 to TRBJ1-3; no clear D gene. Per germline, CDR1 SEHNR and CDR2 FQNEAQ (reference sequence). The CDR3 consists of 16 residues. The CDR3 region has the DNA TGTTCCAGCAGCTTAGTTTTGGTGAGCTCTGGAAACACCATATATTTT. It yields the protein CSSSLVLVSSGNTIYF. Looking up the rest from reference TRBV7-9 and TRBJ1-3 gives the full variable domain: DTGVSQNPRHKITKRGQNVTFRCDPISEHNRLYWYRQTLGQGPEFLTYFQNEAQLEKSRLLSDRFSAERPKGSFSTLEIQRTEQGDSAMYLCSSSLVLVSSGNTIYFGEGSWLTVV.

The genes are TRBV19 and TRBJ2-7, with 8 bases aligning to TRBD1. This CDR3 is 12 amino acids long. J lost 6 bases, V lost 6 bases, and 4 bases had no gene match. Germline loops: CDR1 LNHDA, CDR2 SQIVND (reference sequence). The CDR3 sequence: CASSGTGGEQYF. The DNA of the CDR3 is TGTGCCAGTAGCGGAACAGGGGGCGAGCAGTACTTC.

The V and J genes are TRBV5-1 and TRBJ1-2; D unclear. Per germline, CDR1 SGHRS and CDR2 YFSETQ. There are 12 residues in the CDR3. V lost 3 bases and J 7 bases, leaving 10 bases between the germline ends. As DNA, the CDR3 is TGCGCCAGCAGCTCCGGGTCACTTGGCTACACCTTC. It translates to CASSSGSLGYTF.

This clone occurred once. This chain connects TRBV6-4 to TRBJ2-2, with 12 nucleotides matching TRBD2. V was pared by 3 bases and J by 4 bases, with 6 bases of the junction left unmatched. The CDR3 has 17 residues. The germline CDR1 and CDR2 sequences are MRHNA and SNTAGT. The CDR3, as DNA: TGTGCCAGCAGTGAGGCTAGCGGGGGGGCCGGCACCGGGGAGCTGTTTTTT. Encoded protein: CASSEASGGAGTGELFF.

The V gene is TRBV7-2, the J gene TRBJ2-7, with D tentatively TRBD2 (6 bases). The CDR3 runs 13 residues. CDR1 SGHTA and CDR2 FQGNSA come from the germline V gene. The V end lost 5 bases, the J end lost 0 bases, and 8 bases lay between the germline ends. CDR3 nucleotide sequence: TGTGCCAGCAGCCAGCGGGTCTCCTACGAGCAGTACTTC. Amino acid sequence: CASSQRVSYEQYF.

This rearrangement joins TRBV7-8 to TRBJ1-2, with 7 bases matching TRBD1. CDR3 size: 15 residues. V trimming: 5 bases; J trimming: 4 bases; junction bases outside the gene matches: 10. Germline V CDR1 and CDR2: SGHVS, FQNEAQ. The CDR3 sequence is CASSPRQGRAYGYTF. As DNA, the CDR3 is TGTGCCAGCAGCCCGCGACAGGGACGGGCCTATGGCTACACCTTC.

This chain uses TRBV11-3 with TRBJ1-1; maybe TRBD1 (6 bases). This CDR3 has 13 residues. Per germline, CDR1 SGHNT and CDR2 YENEEA. V was pared by 1 base and J by 11 bases, with 14 bases between. The DNA for the CDR3 is TGTGCCAGCAGCTTAGTGCAGGGGCAATGGGCTTTCTTT. Translating it yields CASSLVQGQWAFF.

The CDR3 DNA reads as TGTGCCAGCTCACGCGTCCTGAGCGGGAGCAACGAGCAGTACTTC. Amino acids: CASSRVLSGSNEQYF. The V call is TRBV18, the J call TRBJ2-7, with 8 bases fitting TRBD2. The germline gives CDR1 KGHSH, CDR2 LQKENI. V trimming: 4 bases; J trimming: 5 bases; junction bases outside the gene matches: 10. The CDR3 length is 15 residues.

This clone was detected only once. This chain connects TRBV9 to TRBJ1-5; 8 nucleotides align to TRBD1. The V gene end was trimmed by 3 bases and the J gene end by 8 bases; junction bases not matched to a gene: 7. The CDR3 extends over 14 amino acids. Per the germline V gene, CDR1 is SGDLS and CDR2 is YYNGEE. CDR3 sequence: CASSETGAGEPQHF. CDR3 sequence (DNA): TGTGCCAGCAGCGAGACAGGGGCTGGGGAGCCCCAGCATTTT.

This clone showed up just a few times. V is TRBV9 and J is TRBJ1-2; tentatively, D is TRBD1 (5 bases). Germline CDR1 reads SGDLS; CDR2 reads YYNGEE. With 0 bases removed from V and 0 bases from J, the gap between germline ends came to 9 bases. The CDR3 spans 15 residues. The CDR3 sequence is CASSVAGNSNYGYTF. Here the CDR3 DNA reads TGTGCCAGCAGCGTAGCAGGGAATTCTAACTATGGCTACACCTTC.